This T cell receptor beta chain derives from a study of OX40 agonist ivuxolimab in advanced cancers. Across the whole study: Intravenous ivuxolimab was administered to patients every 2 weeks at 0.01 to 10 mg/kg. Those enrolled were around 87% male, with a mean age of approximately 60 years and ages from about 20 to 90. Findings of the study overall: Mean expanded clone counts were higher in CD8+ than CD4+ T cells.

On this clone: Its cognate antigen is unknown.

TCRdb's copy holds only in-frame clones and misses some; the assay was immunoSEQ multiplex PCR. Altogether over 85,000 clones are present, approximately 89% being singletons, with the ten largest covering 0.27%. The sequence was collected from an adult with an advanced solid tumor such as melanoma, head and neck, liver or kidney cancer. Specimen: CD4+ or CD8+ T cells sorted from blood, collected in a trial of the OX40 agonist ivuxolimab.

The CDR3 sequence is CASSLVDTGELFF. The CDR3 DNA reads TGTGCCAGCAGCTTAGTCGACACCGGGGAGCTGTTTTTT. J is TRBJ2-2 and V is TRBV7-8; D ambiguous. Germline V gives CDR1 SGHVS, CDR2 FQNEAQ. V lost 1 base and J lost 3, with 3 bases in between. The CDR3 covers 13 residues.